Sequencing of this TCR beta chain was carried out in a study of T cells after yellow fever vaccination. Findings and caveats of the study: Memory subsets that were sorted on day 0 lacked detectable signal for almost all vaccine-responding clonotypes.

The germline gives CDR1 SGHRS, CDR2 YFSETQ. Trimming cost V 5 bases and J 0 bases, with 11 bases left between them. This CDR3 contains 14 residues. This clonotype was seen ten or more times. Researchers made TCR cDNA using 5'RACE template switching, and this step added a universal primer site and UMIs. TCRdb ran MiXCR on the 5' RACE reads and lists one entry per CDR3 protein. This table has 46,000 or so distinct CDR3 sequences, over 5.5% appearing once. The sequences come from PBMCs, either bulk or a sorted T-cell subset (CD4+, CD8+, memory, or dextramer-sorted; not recorded which), collected 45 days after the yellow fever booster vaccination. The receptor was isolated from a man between 25 and 39 years old who received the YFV17D yellow fever vaccine. The rearrangement uses TRBV5-1 and TRBJ2-5, with D possibly TRBD1 on 6 matching bases. CDR3 nucleotides: TGCGCCAGCAGACAAAGGACAGACCAAGAGACCCAGTACTTC. It codes for CASRQRTDQETQYF. Drawing the rest from reference TRBV5-1 and TRBJ2-5, the complete variable domain is KAGVTQTPRYLIKTRGQQVTLSCSPISGHRSVSWYQQTPGQGLQFLFEYFSETQRNKGNFPGRFSGRQFSNSRSEMNVSTLELGDSALYLCASRQRTDQETQYFGPGTRLLVL.